This T cell receptor beta chain was documented in a study of neurological immune-mediated disorders. cDNA synthesis was performed by 5'RACE with 10-nucleotide random UMIs. TCRdb fed the 5' RACE reads into MiXCR, producing one record per CDR3 protein. In the table there are about 14,000 distinct CDR3 sequences, approximately 13% of which are singletons. This clonotype showed up many times. Use was made of under 1.1 million CD4+ or CD8+ T cells in sorted libraries. The source is a female donor with HTLV-1-associated myelopathy (HAM/TSP). Sequencing used CD8+ T cells from blood.

CDR3 nucleotides: TGCGCCAGCAGCCAAGAGGCAGTAGCGGGTTCTGAGCAGTTCTTC. Its translation is CASSQEAVAGSEQFF. The chain has TRBV4-1 and TRBJ2-1, with 7 bases that match TRBD2. J lost 9 bases, V lost 0 bases, and 8 bases had no gene match. The CDR3 is made up of 15 amino acids. Per germline, CDR1 MGHRA and CDR2 YSYEKL.